Listed here are 13 T cell receptor beta chains from one sample, sequenced in a study of blood T cell repertoires in COVID-19. The table came from immunoSEQ multiplex PCR; TCRdb's copy has only in-frame clones and leaves some out. Here the sample spans some 130,000 clones, about 89% being singletons. Sequencing used peripheral blood. The receptors originated from an older woman with COVID-19, enrolled during active disease.

The rearrangement joins TRBV27 to TRBJ2-1; perhaps TRBD1 as D (6 bases). Germline CDR1 is MNHEY and CDR2 is SMNVEV (reference sequence). This CDR3 is built from 13 residues. Trimming pared 3 bases from V and 11 bases from J, leaving 14 bases between. CDR3 sequence reads: CASSFFDRTQQFF. CDR3 bases: TGTGCCAGCAGTTTTTTCGACAGGACTCAGCAGTTCTTC.

The chain couples TRBV7-9 to TRBJ2-7; 8 bases map to TRBD1. CDR1 is SEHNR, CDR2 FQNEAQ, per germline (reference sequence). This CDR3 has 14 amino acids. J was trimmed by 5 bases and V by 5 bases; bases with no gene match: 8. CDR3 sequence reads: CASSHWDRSHEQYF. The CDR3 coding sequence is TGTGCCAGCAGCCACTGGGACAGGAGTCACGAGCAGTACTTC.

The V call is TRBV18, the J call TRBJ1-2, with TRBD1 identical over 7 bases. Germline V gives CDR1 KGHSH, CDR2 LQKENI. This CDR3 spans 14 amino acids. The trim removed 5 bases at V and 4 bases at J, leaving 7 bases unmatched. Here the CDR3 reads CASSDRTGAYGYTF. The CDR3 DNA reads as TGTGCCAGCTCAGATCGGACAGGCGCCTATGGCTACACCTTC. The variable domain in full, with the rest retrieved from reference TRBV18 and TRBJ1-2, is NAGVMQNPRHLVRRRGQEARLRCSPMKGHSHVYWYRQLPEEGLKFMVYLQKENIIDESGMPKERFSAEFPKEGPSILRIQQVVRGDSAAYFCASSDRTGAYGYTFGSGTRLTVV.

The chain joins TRBV28 to TRBJ1-4, with a possible D match to TRBD1 (5 bases). The length of the CDR3 is 17 residues. Germline lookup yields CDR1 MDHEN and CDR2 SYDVKM. V dropped 5 bases and J dropped 0 bases, with 16 bases sitting between them. The CDR3 DNA reads TGTGCCAGCAGTCCCCTCGGGGGAATTGCAACTAATGAAAAACTGTTTTTT. It yields the protein CASSPLGGIATNEKLFF.

The V and J genes are TRBV2 and TRBJ1-3; D not certain. The V end lost 2 bases, the J end lost 0 bases, and 14 bases lay between the germline ends. CDR1 and CDR2 (germline): SNHLY, FYNNEI. This CDR3 is built from 17 residues. CDR3 in DNA: TGTGCCAGCAGTGAAATTTCCGGCGGATACTCTGGAAACACCATATATTTT. This gives the protein CASSEISGGYSGNTIYF.

There are a few counts of this clone. V usage is TRBV13 and J usage is TRBJ1-1; D may be TRBD1 (6 bases). The V end was cut by 5 bases, the J end by 1 base, with 11 bases between. This CDR3 has 14 amino acids. Germline CDR1 reads PRHDT; CDR2 reads FYEKMQ (reference sequence). Here the CDR3 reads CASSPHRANTEAFF. The CDR3 DNA follows: TGTGCCAGCAGCCCCCACAGGGCGAACACTGAAGCTTTCTTT.

The chain has TRBV6-5 and TRBJ2-3, with D maybe TRBD2 (5 bases). CDR3 length: 14 residues. In germline, CDR1 is MNHEY, CDR2 SVGAGI. Trimming stripped 7 bases from V and 4 bases from J, with 15 bases between. The CDR3 sequence: CASKRASNSDTQYF. DNA of the CDR3: TGTGCCAGCAAGAGGGCTAGCAATTCAGATACGCAGTATTTT.

The chain is built from TRBV2 and TRBJ2-3, with D tentatively TRBD1 (6 bases). Trimming stripped 5 bases from V and 2 bases from J, with 11 bases between. This CDR3 comprises 14 residues. Looked up from germline, CDR1 is SNHLY and CDR2 is FYNNEI. CDR3 in amino acids: CASSSWDNTDTQYF. CDR3 nucleotides: TGTGCCAGCAGTAGTTGGGACAACACAGATACGCAGTATTTT.

The CDR3 DNA is TGTGCCAGCAGTGAAGCGCGTGGGGCATTGCGGAATGAGCAGTTCTTC. It translates to CASSEARGALRNEQFF. This rearrangement joins TRBV2 to TRBJ2-1; TRBD1 might be the D (5 bases). This CDR3 region has 16 residues. Germline lookup yields CDR1 SNHLY and CDR2 FYNNEI. The V and J ends lost 0 bases and 7 bases respectively, with 16 bases between them.

The rearrangement links TRBV6-2 or TRBV6-3 to TRBJ1-6, with 7 nucleotides matching TRBD1. Germline assignment: CDR1 MNHEY and CDR2 SVGEGT. J lost 6 bases, V lost 6 bases, and 11 bases had no gene match. The CDR3 contains 16 residues. In nucleotides, the CDR3 is TGTGCCAGCAGCCCTACTTCCCGGGACAGTAATTCACCCCTCCACTTT. Amino acids: CASSPTSRDSNSPLHF.

This clone has just a few counts. The J gene is TRBJ2-5, the V gene TRBV19, with TRBD1 matching 8 bases. The V segment lost 9 bases and the J segment 6 bases; nucleotides outside the gene matches: 12. The CDR3 length is 14 residues. CDR1 is LNHDA, CDR2 SQIVND, per germline (reference sequence). CDR3 bases: TGTGCCAGCCGAACGGACAGGGCGGCGAAGACCCAGTACTTC. It yields the protein CASRTDRAAKTQYF.

The chain has TRBV18 and TRBJ2-3, with D tentatively TRBD2 (6 bases). Trimming left V 2 bases short and J 6 bases short, with 15 bases between. Germline CDR1 reads KGHSH; CDR2 reads LQKENI. This CDR3 spans 15 amino acids. The CDR3 DNA reads TGTGCCAGCTCACCAGGAGCGGGCCTCTCGGATACGCAGTATTTT. The encoded protein is CASSPGAGLSDTQYF.

The chain has TRBV19 and TRBJ1-1; D might be TRBD1 (6 bases). CDR3 size: 15 residues. The V and J ends lost 5 bases and 1 base respectively, with 14 bases between them. Per germline, CDR1 LNHDA and CDR2 SQIVND (reference sequence). CDR3 nucleotide sequence: TGTGCCAGTAGTCGGGGAGGGGGTAGGAACACTGAAGCTTTCTTT. It codes for CASSRGGGRNTEAFF.